Listed here are 3 T cell receptor beta chains from one sample, sequenced in a study of blood T cell repertoires in COVID-19. Produced via immunoSEQ multiplex PCR; TCRdb's table is partial and in-frame only. The sample has approximately 85,000 clones, around 90% seen once; the top ten hold 2% to 3%. The sequenced sample was peripheral blood. The receptors stem from a man over 45 with acute or convalescent COVID-19.

The J gene is TRBJ2-2, the V gene TRBV5-1, with 9 bases lining up with TRBD1. Per germline, CDR1 SGHRS and CDR2 YFSETQ. The CDR3 has 15 residues. The J segment lost 6 bases and the V segment lost 6 bases, leaving 9 bases of the junction unmatched. CDR3 amino acids: CASTSPGTGSGELFF. The CDR3 region has the DNA TGCGCCAGCACCTCCCCCGGGACAGGGTCCGGGGAGCTGTTTTTT.

The V gene is TRBV4-1, the J gene TRBJ1-6; TRBD1 is a possible D gene (6 bases). Germline assignment: CDR1 MGHRA and CDR2 YSYEKL. Trimming took 3 bases from V and 7 from J, leaving 19 bases between them. There are 17 residues in the CDR3. CDR3 DNA: TGCGCCAGCAGCCATAACAGGGCTCAGAGTCTAAATTCACCCCTCCACTTT. Its translation: CASSHNRAQSLNSPLHF.

The chain carries TRBV5-1 and TRBJ1-1; 10 positions match TRBD1. Germline loops: CDR1 SGHRS, CDR2 YFSETQ. Trimming at V came to 6 bases and at J to 1 base, leaving 6 bases not matched to a gene. The CDR3 totals 15 residues. CDR3 loop: CASTSGTGANTEAFF. The DNA for the CDR3 is TGCGCCAGCACGTCTGGGACAGGGGCGAACACTGAAGCTTTCTTT.